The clone carrying this T cell receptor beta chain was recorded once. Germline V gene data show CDR1 as SEHNR and CDR2 as FQNEAQ (reference sequence). V shed 5 bases and J 4 bases; nucleotides not matched to a gene: 5. This CDR3 is 14 amino acids long. This record comes from a study of blood T cell repertoires in COVID-19. About the research overall: T cells, B-cell-depleted T cells, or PBMCs provided the cDNA or gDNA that served as material.

Patients at the Seattle site were enrolled during active infection and followed longitudinally. Sequencing used immunoSEQ multiplex PCR; TCRdb keeps in-frame clones, though not all of them. The data contain 300,000 to 350,000 clones, roughly 89% of them singletons. The clonotype originates from a woman aged 55-69 years with COVID-19, enrolled during active disease. This chain connects TRBV7-9 to TRBJ1-5; 7 nucleotides match TRBD1. Sequenced material: peripheral blood. CDR3 protein: CASSTGAPNQPQHF. Here the CDR3 DNA reads TGTGCCAGCAGCACAGGGGCCCCTAATCAGCCCCAGCATTTT.